The rows below give T cell receptor beta chains drawn from one sample of a study of blood T cells in healthy people across ages. TCRdb redid the calling of the 5' RACE reads with MiXCR, one entry per CDR3 protein. Seen here are 700,000 to 900,000 distinct CDR3 sequences, about 55% observed once, and the top ten hold roughly two fifths. Source material: blood. These receptors all come from a man older than 75 in good health. The CDR3 runs from the conserved cysteine through the conserved F or W. D genes are given only for firm matches. Clone size appears in some rows only: once, few, many, or a class for an expanded clone.

TRBJ2-7,TRBV5-1,TRBD1,.,TGCGCCAGCAGCATTTGGACAGGGCTCAACGAGCAGTACTTC,CASSIWTGLNEQYF
TRBJ1-6,TRBV2,.,few,TGTGCCAGCAGTGACCAGCGGGCTAAACTCCTCCACTTT,CASSDQRAKLLHF
TRBJ2-7,TRBV12-3/TRBV12-4,.,.,TGTGCCAGCAGTCCGGGGGCGGGCTACGAGCAGTACTTC,CASSPGAGYEQYF
TRBJ2-5,TRBV5-1,.,.,TGCGCCAGCACATTGGAGGGCGGTCGAGAGACCCAGTACTTC,CASTLEGGRETQYF
TRBJ2-7,TRBV3-1,.,few,TGTGCCAGCAGCCAAGGGGACTGGACCTACGAGCAGTACTTC,CASSQGDWTYEQYF
TRBJ2-3,TRBV7-2,TRBD2,once,TGTGCCAGCAGCACAACCGGGACTAGCGGGACTAGCACAGATACGCGGTATTTT,CASSTTGTSGTSTDTRYF
TRBJ2-7,TRBV5-1,TRBD2,.,TGCGCCAGCTCACAAGCTAGCGGGGCCTCCTACGAGCAGTACTTC,CASSQASGASYEQYF
TRBJ2-3,TRBV9,.,.,TGTGCCAGCAGCGCACACCCCTCCCGGGAGTACGCAGATACGCAGTATTTT,CASSAHPSREYADTQYF
TRBJ2-2,TRBV5-1,TRBD1,.,TGCGCCAGCAGGGGACAGGGGGGAGCCGCCGGGGAGCTGTTTTTT,CASRGQGGAAGELFF
TRBJ1-1,TRBV29-1,.,.,TGCAGCGGGGTGACAGAGAACACTGAAGCTTTCTTT,CSGVTENTEAFF
TRBJ2-1,TRBV7-2,.,.,TGTGCCAGCAGCTTAGGGCGGGTACACAATGAGCAGTTCTTC,CASSLGRVHNEQFF
TRBJ2-1,TRBV29-1,.,.,TGCAGCGTTGAAGCCGTGGACATATACAATGAGCAGTTCTTC,CSVEAVDIYNEQFF
TRBJ2-3,TRBV7-9,.,.,TGTGCCAGCAGCTTTAGCGCCAGGGCGGTTAGCACAGATACGCAGTATTTT,CASSFSARAVSTDTQYF
TRBJ2-7,TRBV4-2,.,.,TGTGCCAGCAGCCAAGGGTCCACCTGCAGGGACTCCTACGAGCAGTACTTC,CASSQGSTCRDSYEQYF
TRBJ2-3,TRBV5-5,TRBD2,.,TGTGCCAGCAGCTGGGGGGGTCGCGGAGGAGGGACAGATACGCAGTATTTT,CASSWGGRGGGTDTQYF
TRBJ2-5,TRBV24-1,.,.,TGTGCCACCAGTGATGCAGCACCCACCCGGGGGACCCAGTACTTC,CATSDAAPTRGTQYF
TRBJ2-7,TRBV9,.,.,TGTGCCAGCAGCGTGGGGGGGCCCCTCTACGAGCAGTACTTC,CASSVGGPLYEQYF
TRBJ2-1,TRBV9,TRBD1,once,TGTGCCAGCAGCCCGGGACAGGGGTATGTTGAGCAGTTCTTC,CASSPGQGYVEQFF
TRBJ1-4,TRBV4-2,.,.,TGTGCCAGCAGCCAAGATGGCAGTACCGGGTTGGGTGAAAAACTGTTTTTT,CASSQDGSTGLGEKLFF
TRBJ1-1,TRBV7-2,.,.,TGTGCCAGCAGCAAAACAGGGATGAGGGATCAAGCTTTCTTT,CASSKTGMRDQAFF
TRBJ2-1,TRBV12-3/TRBV12-4,.,.,TGTGCCAGCGGGAGGGGGCCTTACAATGAGCAGTTCTTC,CASGRGPYNEQFF
TRBJ2-5,TRBV20-1,.,.,TGCAGTGCTAGTACCGTGGCCGGGACCCAGTACTTC,CSASTVAGTQYF
TRBJ2-1,TRBV5-1,TRBD2,.,TGCGCCAGCAGCTTGGGTAGCGGGAGGGCCCCTAACAATGAGCAGTTCTTC,CASSLGSGRAPNNEQFF
TRBJ2-7,TRBV5-1,TRBD2,.,TGCGCCAGCAGCTTGGAGACTGGCGGGAGGACTATAACCTACGAGCAGTACTTC,CASSLETGGRTITYEQYF
TRBJ1-2,TRBV6-4,TRBD1,.,TGTGCCAGCAGTGACCACAGGGGGCCCAATGCAGGCTACACCTTC,CASSDHRGPNAGYTF
TRBJ2-1,TRBV2,.,.,TGTGCCAGCACCAGGGGGGGCTATGAGCAGTTCTTC,CASTRGGYEQFF
TRBJ1-1,TRBV24-1,.,.,TGTGCCACCACCACGAACGGTGACTCGAACACTGAAGCTTTCTTT,CATTTNGDSNTEAFF
TRBJ2-4,TRBV18,.,few,TGTGCCAGCTCACAGACAGGTTCAAACATTCAGTACTTC,CASSQTGSNIQYF